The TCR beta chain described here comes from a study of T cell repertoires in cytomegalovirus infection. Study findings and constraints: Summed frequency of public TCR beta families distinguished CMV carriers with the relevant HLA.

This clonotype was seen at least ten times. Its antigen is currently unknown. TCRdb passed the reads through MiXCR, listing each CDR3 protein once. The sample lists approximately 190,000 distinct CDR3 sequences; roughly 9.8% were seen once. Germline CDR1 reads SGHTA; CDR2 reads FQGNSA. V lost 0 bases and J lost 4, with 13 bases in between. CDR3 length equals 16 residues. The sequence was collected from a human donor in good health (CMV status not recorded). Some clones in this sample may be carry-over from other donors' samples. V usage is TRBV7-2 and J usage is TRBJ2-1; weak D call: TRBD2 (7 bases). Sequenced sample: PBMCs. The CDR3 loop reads CASSLALGGPYNEQFF. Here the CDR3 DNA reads TGTGCCAGCAGCTTAGCGTTGGGGGGGCCGTACAATGAGCAGTTCTTC.